The 19 T cell receptor beta chains presented below share a single source sample, sequenced in a study of cytomegalovirus exposure and HLA in healthy donors. With 60 Vbeta and 13 Jbeta primers, the PCR was carried out. The method was immunoSEQ multiplex PCR; TCRdb's version includes in-frame clones alone and lacks a portion of them. Seen here are 50,000 to 70,000 clones, around 73% observed once, and the top ten hold 3%. The sample comprised PBMCs. The receptor source for this set is a girl between 5 and 17 years old in good health and CMV-seropositive.

The chain joins TRBV6-6 to TRBJ2-2; the match to TRBD1 covers 10 bases. The ends lost 6 bases at V and 6 bases at J; junction bases unmatched: 4. Germline loops: CDR1 MNHNY, CDR2 SVGAGI (reference sequence). CDR3 size: 14 residues. CDR3 in DNA: TGTGCCAGCAGCCAGACAGGGGGCCCCGGGGAGCTGTTTTTT. Translating it yields CASSQTGGPGELFF.

This chain uses TRBV9 with TRBJ1-1, with 8 bases identical to TRBD1. Losses at the gene ends were 3 bases for V and 5 bases for J; bases not matched to a gene: 9. There are 15 residues in the CDR3. Germline CDR1 SGDLS, CDR2 YYNGEE. The CDR3 nucleotides read TGTGCCAGCAGCGATTCCCGGGACAGGAAAACTGAAGCTTTCTTT. Encoded protein: CASSDSRDRKTEAFF.

This chain uses TRBV6-5 with TRBJ2-1; perhaps TRBD2 as D (7 bases). Germline CDR1 is MNHEY and CDR2 is SVGAGI. The V and J ends lost 5 bases and 6 bases respectively, with 14 bases between them. The length of the CDR3 is 14 residues. In DNA, the CDR3 is TGTGCCAGCAGTCCGGGGGGCGGCTTCAATGAGCAGTTCTTC. Translation gives CASSPGGGFNEQFF.

This chain connects TRBV27 to TRBJ2-7, with TRBD2 matching over 13 bases. The V gene end was trimmed by 7 bases and the J gene end by 4 bases; junction bases not matched to a gene: 7. This CDR3 has 15 amino acids. Germline assignment: CDR1 MNHEY and CDR2 SMNVEV (reference sequence). The CDR3 protein is CASTPGTSGKYEQYF. The CDR3 DNA reads as TGTGCCAGCACACCCGGGACTAGCGGGAAATACGAGCAGTACTTC.

This clone was recorded a few times. V usage is TRBV30 and J usage is TRBJ1-2, with 10 bases identical to TRBD1. CDR1 GTSNPN and CDR2 SVGIG come from the germline V gene (reference sequence). With 3 bases clipped from V and 7 bases from J, the junction kept 8 bases outside the gene matches. CDR3 length: 14 amino acids. CDR3 bases: TGTGCCTGGAGGACACTTGACAGGGGGCTTGGCTACACCTTC. Encoded protein: CAWRTLDRGLGYTF. The whole variable domain, filled in from reference TRBV30 and TRBJ1-2, reads SQTIHQWPATLVQPVGSPLSLECTVEGTSNPNLYWYRQAAGRGLQLLFYSVGIGQISSEVPQNLSASRPQDRQFILSSKKLLLSDSGFYLCAWRTLDRGLGYTFGSGTRLTVV.

The V call is TRBV2, the J call TRBJ2-7; D possibly corresponds to TRBD1 (6 bases). Germline values: CDR1 SNHLY, CDR2 FYNNEI. The germline V and J ends were trimmed by 4 bases and 1 base, with 20 bases remaining between them. The CDR3 loop spans 17 amino acids. The CDR3 DNA sequence: TGTGCCAGCAGTGCCCAGGGGCACTTTGGGGCATCCTACGAGCAGTACTTC. It specifies CASSAQGHFGASYEQYF.

The rearrangement joins TRBV30 to TRBJ1-4; TRBD1 agrees at 7 bases. The CDR3 length is 12 residues. With V trimmed by 2 bases and J by 8 bases, 2 bases remained unmatched. The germline gives CDR1 GTSNPN, CDR2 SVGIG (reference sequence). The CDR3 spells CAWSSTGEKLFF. The DNA for the CDR3 is TGTGCCTGGAGTTCGACAGGGGAAAAACTGTTTTTT.

The V and J genes are TRBV4-1 and TRBJ1-5; D is ambiguous. The CDR3 contains 16 residues. V was clipped by 0 bases and J by 0 bases, with 9 bases between them. Germline-derived CDR1 and CDR2 are MGHRA and YSYEKL. CDR3 sequence reads: CASSQERSDSNQPQHF. CDR3 nucleotides: TGCGCCAGCAGCCAAGAGAGGTCGGATAGCAATCAGCCCCAGCATTTT.

This chain joins TRBV11-2 and TRBJ2-7; D gene unclear. The length of the CDR3 is 16 residues. V was cut by 2 bases and J by 0 bases, with 14 bases left in between. Germline V gene sequence: CDR1 SGHAT, CDR2 FQNNGV. Written as DNA, the CDR3 is TGTGCCAGCAGCTTAAGGCCAGGCCCCAGCTCCTACGAGCAGTACTTC. Translating it yields CASSLRPGPSSYEQYF.

The chain is built from TRBV7-2 and TRBJ1-1; 7 positions match TRBD1. The germline gives CDR1 SGHTA, CDR2 FQGNSA. The ends lost 3 bases at V and 9 bases at J; junction bases unmatched: 10. This CDR3 is built from 14 residues. The CDR3 is CASSLARDRQKAFF. In nucleotides, the CDR3 is TGTGCCAGCAGCTTGGCCCGGGACAGACAAAAAGCTTTCTTT.

V usage is TRBV5-4 and J usage is TRBJ2-1; weak D call: TRBD1 (6 bases). Trimming took off 1 base at V and 6 bases at J, with 14 bases between the two ends. CDR1 is SGHNT, CDR2 YYREEE, per germline (reference sequence). CDR3 length: 15 residues. The CDR3 loop reads CASSLYWGPSNEQFF. The CDR3 nucleotides read TGTGCCAGCAGCTTGTACTGGGGGCCGAGCAATGAGCAGTTCTTC.

The chain uses TRBV5-4 and TRBJ1-1; tentative D call: TRBD1 (5 bases). CDR1 is SGHNT and CDR2 is YYREEE in the germline V gene (reference sequence). This CDR3 is 16 amino acids long. V lost 0 bases and J lost 6, with 18 bases in between. CDR3 region: CASSLERQGRWAEAFF. The CDR3 DNA follows: TGTGCCAGCAGCTTGGAACGCCAGGGAAGGTGGGCTGAAGCTTTCTTT. Looking up the rest from reference TRBV5-4 and TRBJ1-1 gives the full variable domain: ETGVTQSPTHLIKTRGQQVTLRCSSQSGHNTVSWYQQALGQGPQFIFQYYREEENGRGNFPPRFSGLQFPNYSSELNVNALELDDSALYLCASSLERQGRWAEAFFGQGTRLTVV.

The rearrangement joins TRBV11-3 to TRBJ1-1; TRBD1 is a possible D gene (5 bases). With 6 bases removed from V and 6 bases from J, the gap between germline ends came to 20 bases. The CDR3 is made up of 15 amino acids. CDR1 and CDR2 (germline): SGHNT, YENEEA. The CDR3 bases are TGTGCCAGCAGTTTGGTAGGCTCCGGGACTTCTGAAGCTTTCTTT. Protein sequence: CASSLVGSGTSEAFF. Full variable domain (rest looked up from reference TRBV11-3 and TRBJ1-1): EAGVVQSPRYKIIEKKQPVAFWCNPISGHNTLYWYLQNLGQGPELLIRYENEEAVDDSQLPKDRFSAERLKGVDSTLKIQPAELGDSAVYLCASSLVGSGTSEAFFGQGTRLTVV.

V gene TRBV30 combines with J gene TRBJ2-5; a weak D match, TRBD2 (5 bases). The CDR3 runs 12 residues. V lost 5 bases, J lost 1 base, and 8 bases lay in between. In germline, CDR1 is GTSNPN, CDR2 SVGIG (reference sequence). The CDR3 loop is CAWGGFQETQYF. DNA of the CDR3: TGTGCCTGGGGAGGCTTCCAAGAGACCCAGTACTTC.

This chain uses TRBV5-1 with TRBJ2-1, with a weak D call TRBD2 (6 bases). This CDR3 contains 15 residues. Germline values: CDR1 SGHRS, CDR2 YFSETQ. Deletions cut 0 bases from V and 5 bases from J, with 12 bases between. CDR3 region: CASSLAGGGHNEQFF. CDR3 nucleotides: TGCGCCAGCAGCTTGGCCGGGGGAGGTCACAATGAGCAGTTCTTC.

This clone has only a few counts. The V and J genes are TRBV2 and TRBJ2-1; 8 bases line up with TRBD1. CDR3 size: 14 residues. Germline loops: CDR1 SNHLY, CDR2 FYNNEI. J was trimmed by 9 bases and V by 4 bases; bases with no gene match: 8. As DNA, the CDR3 is TGTGCCAGCAGTGTCCAGGGGGCTTACGGTGAGCAGTTCTTC. Its translation is CASSVQGAYGEQFF.

This chain links TRBV2 with TRBJ1-5; no clear D. Trimming removed 4 bases at V and 4 bases at J, with 8 bases between. Germline values: CDR1 SNHLY, CDR2 FYNNEI. CDR3 length equals 13 residues. CDR3 sequence reads: CASSVFRNQPQHF. The CDR3 DNA is TGTGCCAGCAGTGTCTTCCGTAATCAGCCCCAGCATTTT.

The count of this clone is one. The chain has TRBV10-3 and TRBJ1-2; 7 positions match TRBD1. CDR1 ENHRY and CDR2 SYGVKD come from the germline V gene. The V segment lost 7 bases and the J segment 1 base; nucleotides outside the gene matches: 12. This CDR3 contains 16 residues. In DNA form, the CDR3 reads TGTGCCATCACTCAAAGGACAGGTCAACTTAACTATGGCTACACCTTC. Translating gives CAITQRTGQLNYGYTF.

This chain connects TRBV7-9 to TRBJ1-4; unclear D gene. From germline, CDR1 is SEHNR and CDR2 FQNEAQ (reference sequence). V was pared by 5 bases and J by 8 bases, with 12 bases between. This CDR3 is built from 13 residues. Here the CDR3 reads CASSRIDGEKLFF. The CDR3 DNA reads TGTGCCAGCAGCAGAATTGACGGGGAAAAACTGTTTTTT.